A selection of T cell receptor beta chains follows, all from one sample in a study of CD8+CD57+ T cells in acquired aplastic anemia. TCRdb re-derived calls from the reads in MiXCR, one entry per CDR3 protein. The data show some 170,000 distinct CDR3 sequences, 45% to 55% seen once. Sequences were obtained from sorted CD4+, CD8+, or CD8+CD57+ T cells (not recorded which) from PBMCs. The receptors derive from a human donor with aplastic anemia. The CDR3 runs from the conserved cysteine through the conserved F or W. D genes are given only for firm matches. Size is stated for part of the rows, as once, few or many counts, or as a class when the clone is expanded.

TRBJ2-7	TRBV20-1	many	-	TGCAGTGCTAACCCAATGGACACCGGGTTCTTCTACGAGCAGTACTTC	CSANPMDTGFFYEQYF
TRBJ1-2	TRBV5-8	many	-	TGTGCCAGCAGCCCCGGCGCGCAGTTTGGCTACACCTTC	CASSPGAQFGYTF
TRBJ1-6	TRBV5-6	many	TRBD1	TGTGCCAGCAGCTCAGTGGGGACAGTTAATTCACCCCTCCACTTT	CASSSVGTVNSPLHF
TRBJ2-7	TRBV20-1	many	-	TGCAGTGCTCCCATGTCGGGGGCCGGGGAGCAGTACTTC	CSAPMSGAGEQYF
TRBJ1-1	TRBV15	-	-	TGTGCCACCAGCAGAGGTGGGGGGACTGAAGCTTTCTTT	CATSRGGGTEAFF
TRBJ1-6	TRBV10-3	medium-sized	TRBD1	TGTGCCACCGATCTACAGGGGGTAGGGTCACCCCTCCACTTT	CATDLQGVGSPLHF
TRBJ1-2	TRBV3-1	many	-	TGTGCCAGCAGCCTCATGGGGACATATGGCTACACCTTC	CASSLMGTYGYTF
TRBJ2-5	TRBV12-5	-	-	TGTGCTAGTGGTTTGGGGGAGAGCAGGGAGCAAGAGACCCAGTACTTC	CASGLGESREQETQYF
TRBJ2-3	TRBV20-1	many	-	TGCAGTGCTAGTCCCGGGGACCGCTCTAGCACAGATACGCAGTATTTT	CSASPGDRSSTDTQYF
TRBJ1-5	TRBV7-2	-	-	TGTGCCAGCAGCCCTGAAGCCAATCAGCCCCAGCATTTT	CASSPEANQPQHF
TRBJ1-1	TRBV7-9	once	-	TGTGCCAGCAGAACGGAGGGGACTGAAGCTTTCTTT	CASRTEGTEAFF
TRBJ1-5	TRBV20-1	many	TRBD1	TGCAGTGCTAGCCGTGGACAGGGGGAACAGCCCCAGCATTTT	CSASRGQGEQPQHF
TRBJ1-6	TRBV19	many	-	TGTGCCAGTAGTAATCAGGGCCGGGATTCACCCCTCCACTTT	CASSNQGRDSPLHF
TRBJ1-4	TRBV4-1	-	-	TGCGCCAGCAGCCAAGCCAGGGGCGCAGCGTATGAAAAACTGTTTTTT	CASSQARGAAYEKLFF
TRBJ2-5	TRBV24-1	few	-	TGTGCCTCCGGAGGGTCCCAAGAGACCCAGTACTTC	CASGGSQETQYF
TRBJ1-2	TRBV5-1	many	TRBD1	TGCGCCAGCATTCTCCTCCCGGGACAGGGGGCATATGGCTACACCTTC	CASILLPGQGAYGYTF
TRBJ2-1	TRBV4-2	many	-	TGTGCCAGCAGCCACGAACAGGGACATGAGCAGTTCTTC	CASSHEQGHEQFF
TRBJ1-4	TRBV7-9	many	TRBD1	TGTGCCAGCAGCCCTTCGACAGGGTATAATGAAAAACTGTTTTTT	CASSPSTGYNEKLFF
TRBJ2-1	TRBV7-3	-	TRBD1	TGTGCCAGCAGCATACCGGGACAGGGTGGCAATGAGCAGTTCTTC	CASSIPGQGGNEQFF
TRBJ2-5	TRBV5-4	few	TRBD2	TGTGCCAGCAGCCGGACTAGCGGGGGGGAGACCCAGTACTTC	CASSRTSGGETQYF
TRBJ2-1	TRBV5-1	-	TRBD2	TGCGCCAGCAGCTGGGGACTAGCGGCCTACAATGAGCAGTTCTTC	CASSWGLAAYNEQFF
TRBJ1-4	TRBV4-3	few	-	TGCGCCAGCAGCCAAGGGGGTCAAGGTCTCGGTGAAAAACTGTTTTTT	CASSQGGQGLGEKLFF
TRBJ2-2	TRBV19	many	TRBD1	TGTGCCAGTAGTATCGGACAGGACAACCCAAACACCGGGGAGCTGTTTTTT	CASSIGQDNPNTGELFF
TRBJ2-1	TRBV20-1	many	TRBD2	TGCAGTGCTAGGATTAATTCCCTAGCGGGGGTCTACAATGAGCAGTTCTTC	CSARINSLAGVYNEQFF
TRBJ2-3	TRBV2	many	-	TGTGCCAGCAGTGGGGGTAGCGGTTACGACCTCACAGATACGCAGTATTTT	CASSGGSGYDLTDTQYF
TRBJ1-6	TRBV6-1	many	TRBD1	TGTGCCAGCAGCCAGACAGGGAATTCACCCCTCCACTTT	CASSQTGNSPLHF
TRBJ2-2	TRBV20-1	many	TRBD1	TGCAGTGCTAGGATAGGGGACAGGGGCCTTAACACCGGGGAGCTGTTTTTT	CSARIGDRGLNTGELFF
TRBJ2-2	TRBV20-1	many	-	TGCAGTGCTAGGTACCTAACGAACACCGGGGAGCTGTTTTTT	CSARYLTNTGELFF
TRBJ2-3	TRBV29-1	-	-	TGCAGCGTTAGCCCGACAGATACGCAGTATTTT	CSVSPTDTQYF
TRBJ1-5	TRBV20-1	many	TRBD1	TGCAGTGCTCACACAGGGGGCGGCAATCAGCCCCAGCATTTT	CSAHTGGGNQPQHF
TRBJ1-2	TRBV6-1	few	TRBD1	TGTGCCAGCAGCCAAACCGGGACAGGGGTCTATGGCTACACCTTC	CASSQTGTGVYGYTF
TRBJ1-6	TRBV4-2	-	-	TGTGCCAGCAGCCAAGACGTGGGCCGCAGGGTGGACTCACCCCTCCACTTT	CASSQDVGRRVDSPLHF
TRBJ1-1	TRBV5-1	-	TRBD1	TGCGCCAGCAGCTTTACAGGGGTGGTGATGAACACTGAAGCTTTCTTT	CASSFTGVVMNTEAFF